This T cell receptor beta chain is drawn from a study of Ad26.COV2.S vaccination and SARS-CoV-2 variants (dated by TCRdb to the early 2020s). The study in broad terms: Donors in the vaccine arm were drawn from COV1001, a multicentre, randomized, double-blind, placebo-controlled phase I-IIa trial testing Ad26.COV2.S in healthy adults. Ad26.COV2.S was administered intramuscularly at a dose of 5x10^10 or 1x10^11 viral particles, either as one shot or as two shots given 56 days apart. The specificity and breadth of SARS-CoV-2-reactive T cell receptors after Ad26.COV2.S vaccination were assessed by TCRbeta repertoire sequencing. A total of 32 samples were included in the TCR-sequenced set, comprising roughly 19 Ad26.COV2.S vaccine recipients, 5 placebo recipients and 8 SARS-CoV-2 convalescent individuals. Participants in the trial were split at random into five groups of five each, receiving low-dose or high-dose Ad26.COV2.S once or twice, or else placebo on both occasions. Investigators did not know the trial group allocation while performing experiments and assessing outcomes.

The immunoSEQ Assay was used to sequence TCRbeta CDR3 regions. After extraction, genomic DNA underwent amplification by bias-controlled multiplex PCR, followed by high-throughput sequencing. In the original analysis: To quantify the absolute abundance of every unique TCRbeta CDR3 region, sequences were collapsed and filtered. Usable DNA was measured by amplifying reference genes present in all nucleated cells, and TCRbeta template counts were normalized to that usable DNA to estimate T cell fraction. Repertoire TCRs were annotated as SARS-CoV-2-specific by exact matching of V gene, CDR3 amino acid sequence and J gene to a known reactive TCR set. The reference SARS-CoV-2 TCR set was obtained from MIRA and was filtered for enrichment in COVID-19-positive ImmuneCODE repertoires, whereby public or cross-reactive TCRs were removed. Using the MIRA antigens, annotated TCRs were further analysed by specific ORF or by position within an ORF. Depth was the summed frequency of annotated unique rearrangements, while breadth was defined as annotated unique rearrangements over total unique productive rearrangements. Two-sided Wilcoxon rank-sum tests were applied when comparing TCR breadth between groups. TCRdb took over this immuneACCESS table, retaining in-frame rearrangements with V and J assigned. Such tables are incomplete; in checked studies, under half of the missing clones stem from an unresolved V gene, and the remainder is unexplained. That table gives V, J and clone size, and the DNA gave D and trimming. This sample is represented by hundreds of thousands of clones; 89% of them were singletons. The ten largest clones add up to approximately 1.5% of the sample.

To note about this clone: Its antigen is unknown. Per-nucleotide qualities are absent, and no much larger clonotype sits a single base away.

Points the paper makes about the study in general: After vaccination, spike-specific CD8+ and CD4+ T cell responses were reported to show substantial breadth. Non-spike TCR breadth was comparable between vaccine and placebo recipients, consistent with the vaccine containing only spike. Higher spike-specific TCR breadth was observed in Ad26.COV2.S recipients than in placebo recipients (P = 0.0014). The study lacked the statistical power to compare responses across vaccine doses or regimens. The authors noted that the TCR breadth and depth analyses may have underestimated total T cell responses.

What this sample's treatment or condition label stands for: some 20 received Ad26.COV2.S at low or high dose, single or two shots; about five received placebo; per-sample allocation not given. Repertoires of vaccine and placebo recipients were sequenced from samples collected on day 63 after the first injection. Between 29 July and 7 August 2020, Cohort 1b enrolled 25 adults aged 18-55 years at one site in Boston, USA. As a vaccine, Ad26.COV2.S was a replication-incompetent adenovirus type 26 vector that expressed a prefusion-stabilized SARS-CoV-2 spike protein derived from the original Wuhan strain. The CDR3 has 18 amino acids, counting the end cysteine and phenylalanine. The kept DNA is CDR3 alone, 54 bases in frame from the first base. CDR1 and CDR2 are read off the germline V gene as SGHRS and YFSETQ. The germline ends are 20 bases apart after V is trimmed by 0 bases and J by 2 bases.

The sequencing used peripheral blood, collected in a trial of Ad26.COV2.S vaccine versus placebo. The sequence derives from a person aged 18 to 65 who received the Ad26.COV2.S COVID-19 vaccine or a placebo. This sequence uses TRBV5-1 and TRBJ1-1, and the D gene may be TRBD1, 6 bases matching. CDR3 sequence: CASSLGKDRYRGNTEAFF. In nucleotides, the sequence is TGCGCCAGCAGCTTGGGAAAAGACAGGTATAGAGGCAACACTGAAGCTTTCTTT.